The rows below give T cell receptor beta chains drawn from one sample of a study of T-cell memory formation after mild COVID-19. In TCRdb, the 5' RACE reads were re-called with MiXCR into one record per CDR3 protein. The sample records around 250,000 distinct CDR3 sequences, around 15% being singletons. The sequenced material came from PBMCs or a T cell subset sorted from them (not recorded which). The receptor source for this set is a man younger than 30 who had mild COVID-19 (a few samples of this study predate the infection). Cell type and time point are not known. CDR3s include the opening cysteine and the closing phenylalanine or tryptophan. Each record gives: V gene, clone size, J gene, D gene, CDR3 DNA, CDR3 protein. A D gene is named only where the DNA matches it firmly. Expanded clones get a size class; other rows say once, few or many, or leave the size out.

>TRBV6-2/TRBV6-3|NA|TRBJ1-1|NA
TGTGCCAGCAGACTTACAGCGTCTGAAGCTTTCTTT
CASRLTASEAFF
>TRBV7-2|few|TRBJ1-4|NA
TGTGCCAGCAGCCTAGACAGCGCCAATGAAAAACTGTTTTTT
CASSLDSANEKLFF
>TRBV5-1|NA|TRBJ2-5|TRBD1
TGCGCCAGCAGCTCACCGGGACAGGGGCGCCAGTACTTC
CASSSPGQGRQYF
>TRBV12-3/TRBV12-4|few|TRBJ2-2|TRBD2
TGTGCCAGCAGCTCCGGGACTAGCGGGGGAGGCGGGGAGCTGTTTTTT
CASSSGTSGGGGELFF
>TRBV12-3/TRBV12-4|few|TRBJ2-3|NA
TGTGCCAGCATCTCTAGCGCAGATACGCAGTATTTT
CASISSADTQYF
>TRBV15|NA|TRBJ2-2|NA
TGTGCCACCGGGGGCCAGAACACCGGGGACCTGTTTTTT
CATGGQNTGDLFF
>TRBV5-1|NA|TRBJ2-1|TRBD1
TGCGCCAGCAGCCTAATTGACAGGGCGGATGAGCAGTTCTTC
CASSLIDRADEQFF
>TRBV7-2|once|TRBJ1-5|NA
TGTGCCAGTGGGCCTCCTCCCCAGCATTTT
CASGPPPQHF
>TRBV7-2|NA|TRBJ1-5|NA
TGTGCCAGCGCTGTCACGGGCAATCAGCCCCAGCATTTT
CASAVTGNQPQHF
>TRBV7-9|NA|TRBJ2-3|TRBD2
TGTGCCAGCAGCCCAGGACCTCGGCGGGGGGCTTGGAGCTCAGGAGCAGATACGCAGTATTTT
CASSPGPRRGAWSSGADTQYF
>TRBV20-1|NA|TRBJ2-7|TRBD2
TGCAGTGCTAGAGCGTTCGGGGGGGGCCCCGAGCAGTACTTC
CSARAFGGGPEQYF
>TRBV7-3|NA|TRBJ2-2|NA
TGTGCCAGCAGCTTAAACGGGAACACCGGGGAGCTGTTTTTT
CASSLNGNTGELFF
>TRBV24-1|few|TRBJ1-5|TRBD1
TGTGCCACCAGTGAACCAGGGGGACAGCCCCAGCATTTT
CATSEPGGQPQHF
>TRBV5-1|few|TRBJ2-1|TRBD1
TGCGCCAGCAGCACGGACAGGCTTTCTCTCGATGAGCAGTTCTTC
CASSTDRLSLDEQFF
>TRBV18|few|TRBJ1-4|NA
TGTGCCAGCTCACCACCGTATGGAAGTGAAAAACTGTTTTTT
CASSPPYGSEKLFF
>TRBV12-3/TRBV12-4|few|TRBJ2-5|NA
TGTGCCAGCAGTTGGGAAGGGGGGACCCAGTACTTC
CASSWEGGTQYF
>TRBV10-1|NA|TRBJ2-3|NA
TGCGCCAGCAGTAACAAGCCCACAGATACGCAGTATTTT
CASSNKPTDTQYF
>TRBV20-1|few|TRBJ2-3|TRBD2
TGCAGTGCTAGTCCTAGCGGGGGAGGAGGAGATACGCAGTATTTT
CSASPSGGGGDTQYF
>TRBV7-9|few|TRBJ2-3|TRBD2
TGTGCCAGCAGCTTAGCGCGACTAGCGGGGAGCACAGATACGCAGTATTTT
CASSLARLAGSTDTQYF
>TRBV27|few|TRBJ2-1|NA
TGTGCCAGCAGCCGTGCGGGGTGGAATGAGCAGTTCTTC
CASSRAGWNEQFF
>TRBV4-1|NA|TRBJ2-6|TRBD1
TGCGCCAGCAGCCGACCGGGACAGGGGGCTTCTGGGGCCAACGTCCTGACTTTC
CASSRPGQGASGANVLTF
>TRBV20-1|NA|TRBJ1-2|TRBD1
TGCAGTGTTTCACAAGGGACAGCGAGCTATGGCTACACCTTC
CSVSQGTASYGYTF
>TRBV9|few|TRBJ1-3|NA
TGTGCCAGCAGCGTCTTCGGGCTCGGAAACACCATATATTTT
CASSVFGLGNTIYF
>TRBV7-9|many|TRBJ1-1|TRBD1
TGTGCCAGCAGCTCCAGGGGGGCTGACCCCATGAACACTGAAGCTTTCTTT
CASSSRGADPMNTEAFF
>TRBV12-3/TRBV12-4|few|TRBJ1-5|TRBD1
TGTGCCAGCAGTTTGTCTAACAGGGGGAGCAATCAGCCCCAGCATTTT
CASSLSNRGSNQPQHF
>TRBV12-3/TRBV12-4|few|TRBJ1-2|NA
TGTGCCAGCATCCTCAAAACCCGGGGGGCGCGTGGCTACACCTTC
CASILKTRGARGYTF
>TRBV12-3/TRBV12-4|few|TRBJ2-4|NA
TGTGCCAGCAGTGTTCTAACGAGGGGTTTAGCCAAAAACATTCAGTACTTC
CASSVLTRGLAKNIQYF
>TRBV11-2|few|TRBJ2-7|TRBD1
TGTGCCAGCAGCCTCCCTACAGGGGTCTTAGGCGAGCAGTACTTC
CASSLPTGVLGEQYF
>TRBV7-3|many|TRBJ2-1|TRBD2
TGTGCCAGCAGCTTTAGCGGGGGGGCCAATGAGCAGTTCTTC
CASSFSGGANEQFF
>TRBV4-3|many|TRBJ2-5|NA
TGCGCCAGCAGCCAAGATCCCTTAGTCCGAGAGACCCAGTACTTC
CASSQDPLVRETQYF
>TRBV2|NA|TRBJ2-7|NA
TGTGCCAGCAGTGGTAGGTACTACGAGCAGTACTTC
CASSGRYYEQYF